This T cell receptor beta chain emerged from a study of blood T cell repertoires in COVID-19. The wider study: The study drew acute and convalescent COVID-19 samples from the United States, Italy and Spain. From T cells, B-cell-depleted T cells, or PBMCs came the material, which was cDNA or gDNA.

Unmatched junction bases numbered 9, after V lost 3 bases and J lost 4 bases. Germline CDR1 and CDR2: SGHTA and FQGNSA. This CDR3 has 16 amino acids. Original processing methods: Amplifying reference gene primers gave estimates of nucleated cell counts. Sequenced by immunoSEQ multiplex PCR; TCRdb stores in-frame clones only, minus some. V, J and clone size reflect that table, while D and trimming were determined from the DNA. The sample yields around 67,000 clones, around 88% seen once. The chain joins TRBV7-2 to TRBJ2-5, with 9 bases matching TRBD2. Sequences were obtained from peripheral blood. This sequence was found in a woman older than 75 with active or convalescent COVID-19. CDR3 sequence: CASSLNSGSSGETQYF. In nucleotides, the CDR3 is TGTGCCAGCAGCTTGAATAGCGGGAGTTCAGGAGAGACCCAGTACTTC.